This T cell receptor (beta chain) was documented in a study of human T cells and chemical hapten exposure. Study results and caveats: TCRs above 1 in 1000 frequency did not change with DPC sensitization.

As to time point: patch test 1, 2 weeks after DPC sensitization. The treatment was: therapeutic diphenylcyclopropenone sensitization with weekly scalp DPC. Someone pulled total RNA out of unfractionated whole blood. Within the library, unique molecular identifiers were attached to each individual cDNA molecule. TCRdb re-analysed the RACE reads in MiXCR, keeping a single row per CDR3 protein. This table has more than 100,000 distinct CDR3 sequences, around 15% appearing once. On this clonotype: Its antigen is not known.

Germline V gene data show CDR1 as LGHNA and CDR2 as YSLEER. This CDR3 is 13 amino acids long. V was trimmed by 0 bases and J by 8 bases, leaving 5 bases between them. The sequenced sample was whole blood, obtained in connection with sensitization to the hapten diphenylcyclopropenone (DPC). The chain links TRBV4-3 to TRBJ1-6; no clear D gene. The source of this sequence is a man aged 18 to 29 with alopecia areata. Some clones in this sample may be carry-over from other donors' samples. The CDR3 reads CASSQDPHSPLHF. CDR3 in DNA: TGCGCCAGCAGCCAAGATCCCCATTCACCCCTCCACTTT.